These 12 T cell receptor beta chains came from one sample sequenced in a study of T cell clonality in common variable immunodeficiency (dated by TCRdb to 2013 to 2016). Findings and caveats that apply to the study as a whole: Fewer deletions and N-nucleotide insertions were reportedly observed in CVID TCRbeta sequences, and highly modified clones with 13 or more V deletions were reportedly absent from CVID TCRbeta sequences.

Libraries came from the immunoSEQ multiplex PCR assay. This immuneACCESS table, as held by TCRdb, lists in-frame sequences with V and J called but not all clones. Of the missing ones, under half trace to an unresolved V gene in checked studies; the others have no known cause. The sample records 25,000 to 35,000 clones, none occurring a single time. Around 30% of the sample comes from the top ten. Antigens for these TCRs are unknown. What was sequenced was peripheral blood mononuclear cells. Source of these receptors: a human donor with common variable immunodeficiency.

This clone was detected ten times or more. With the read ending 3 residues before the CDR3 end, the germline J gene is used to fill in that end. The V call is TRBV6-2 or TRBV6-3, the J call TRBJ1-3; D ambiguous. Per germline, CDR1 MNHEY and CDR2 SVGEGT. The CDR3 spans 13 residues. The ends were cut back, 6 bases at V and 4 bases at J, with 10 bases in the middle. The DNA read from the CDR3 is TGTGCCAGCAGCCCGGCGGTGGGAAACACC. It is translated as CASSPAVGNT. The whole CDR3 sequence is CASSPAVGNTIYF.

On this clone itself: The read ends 3 residues before the CDR3 terminus; that terminus is restored from the germline J gene. This chain links TRBV7-2 with TRBJ2-3, with D possibly matching TRBD1 (5 bases). The CDR3 loop spans 14 amino acids. Germline V lookup: CDR1 SGHTA, CDR2 FQGNSA. Trimming left V 6 bases short and J 4 bases short, with 14 bases between. The CDR3 is CASRNNGASDTQYF. The part of the CDR3 DNA that was read is TGTGCCAGCAGGAACAATGGGGCGTCAGATACG.

This clone has a count of ten or more. The CDR3 bases that were read are TGTGCCAGTAGAGGACTAGCGGGGAACTCCTACAATGAG. It specifies CASRGLAGNSYNE. The complete CDR3 sequence is CASRGLAGNSYNEQFF. The chain joins TRBV19 to TRBJ2-1; 12 nucleotides match TRBD2. The CDR3 end lies 3 residues beyond the end of the read and is filled in from the germline J gene. The V and J ends lost 6 bases and 0 bases, in that order; junction bases with no gene match: 3. Germline-derived CDR1 and CDR2 are LNHDA and SQIVND (reference sequence). The CDR3 extends over 16 amino acids.

This clone was seen ten or more times. Read data end 3 residues before the CDR3 end; the end is taken from the germline J gene. The V gene is TRBV2, the J gene TRBJ1-5, with 8 bases fitting TRBD1. V lost 4 bases to trimming and J lost 0 bases; unmatched junction nucleotides: 5. This CDR3 region has 16 residues. The germline gives CDR1 SNHLY, CDR2 FYNNEI. CDR3 bases read: TGTGCCAGCAGTGTGGACAGGGTTGATAGCAATCAGCCC. It translates to CASSVDRVDSNQP. The full CDR3 protein is CASSVDRVDSNQPQHF. Looking up the rest from reference TRBV2 and TRBJ1-5 gives the full variable domain: EPEVTQTPSHQVTQMGQEVILRCVPISNHLYFYWYRQILGQKVEFLVSFYNNEISEKSEIFDDQFSVERPDGSNFTLKIRSTKLEDSAMYFCASSVDRVDSNQPQHFGDGTRLSIL.

The sample holds a few counts of this clone. The read stops 3 residues short of the end of the CDR3; the missing end is completed from the germline J gene. J is TRBJ1-4 and V is TRBV2, with 10 nucleotides matching TRBD1. The CDR3 runs 15 residues. The V gene's germline CDR1 is SNHLY and CDR2 FYNNEI. V was pared by 6 bases and J by 8 bases, with 9 bases of the junction left unmatched. CDR3 DNA, as far as it was read: TGTGCCAGCAGGGCGGGGACAGGGGTTCGCGAAAAA. This gives the protein CASRAGTGVREK. The full CDR3 is CASRAGTGVREKLFF. Full variable domain (rest looked up from reference TRBV2 and TRBJ1-4): EPEVTQTPSHQVTQMGQEVILRCVPISNHLYFYWYRQILGQKVEFLVSFYNNEISEKSEIFDDQFSVERPDGSNFTLKIRSTKLEDSAMYFCASRAGTGVREKLFFGSGTQLSVL.

Turning to this clone: Coverage ceases 3 residues before the CDR3 finishes, and the germline J gene fills in the end. The chain links TRBV7-9 to TRBJ2-5; D is unclear. The V gene's germline CDR1 is SEHNR and CDR2 FQNEAQ (reference sequence). Trimming stripped 5 bases from V and 2 bases from J, with 3 bases between. The CDR3 runs 11 residues. Incomplete CDR3 DNA: TGTGCCAGCAGCCCTCAAGAGACC. Protein product: CASSPQET. The complete CDR3 sequence is CASSPQETQYF.

Comment on this clone: The read ends 3 residues before the CDR3 terminus; that terminus is restored from the germline J gene. V usage is TRBV19 and J usage is TRBJ2-1; 8 positions match TRBD1. Trimming took 5 bases from V and 4 from J; bases not matched to a gene: 7. The CDR3 has 15 amino acids. CDR1 is LNHDA, CDR2 SQIVND, per germline (reference sequence). The DNA read from the CDR3 is TGTGCCAGTAGTGCCGTACAGGGGGTTTACAATGAG. It codes for CASSAVQGVYNE. The entire CDR3 is CASSAVQGVYNEQFF.

This clone qualifies as medium-sized. The read gets to within 3 residues of the CDR3 end, and the germline J gene fills in the rest. The chain uses TRBV4-1 and TRBJ2-3; a weak D match, TRBD2 (6 bases). The CDR3 is made up of 16 amino acids. Germline V gene lookup returns CDR1 MGHRA and CDR2 YSYEKL. Trimming left V 3 bases short and J 3 bases short, with 16 bases between. The CDR3 is CASSHRERGWTDTQYF. The DNA read from the CDR3 is TGCGCCAGCAGCCACCGGGAGAGGGGATGGACAGATACG.

As concerns this clone: The CDR3 is cut off 3 residues early in the read; its end comes from the germline J gene. The chain couples TRBV2 to TRBJ1-5; D might be TRBD1 (6 bases). The V and J ends lost 1 base and 3 bases respectively, with 7 bases between them. The germline V gene has CDR1 SNHLY and CDR2 FYNNEI. This CDR3 is built from 14 residues. The CDR3 DNA, read in part, is TGTGCCAGCAGTGAAGACAGGGACAATCAGCCC. It translates to CASSEDRDNQP. The entire CDR3 reads CASSEDRDNQPQHF.

This clone has a count of ten or more. The read gets to within 3 residues of the CDR3 end, and the germline J gene fills in the rest. The gene calls are TRBV28 and TRBJ1-1; TRBD1 matches at 8 bases. The germline V gene encodes CDR1 MDHEN and CDR2 SYDVKM. CDR3 length equals 14 residues. With 6 bases clipped from V and 0 bases from J, the junction kept 3 bases outside the gene matches. Incomplete CDR3 DNA: TGTGCCAGCAGACCAGGGGGCGTGAACACTGAA. Its translation is CASRPGGVNTE. The complete CDR3 protein is CASRPGGVNTEAFF.

This clone was seen more than once but under ten times. The missing CDR3 end, 3 residues past where the read stops, is filled in from the germline J gene. V is TRBV7-8 and J is TRBJ1-2; 8 nucleotides align to TRBD1. J was trimmed by 4 bases and V by 1 base; bases with no gene match: 5. The CDR3 length is 15 residues. In germline, CDR1 is SGHVS, CDR2 FQNEAQ. The covered CDR3 bases are TGTGCCAGCAGCTTAGGACAGGGGCGGTCCTATGGC. Encoded protein: CASSLGQGRSYG. The full CDR3 sequence reads CASSLGQGRSYGYTF.

About this clone itself: The read ends 3 residues shy of where the CDR3 ends; the end is completed using the germline J gene. The chain employs TRBV7-9 and TRBJ1-1, with 9 bases aligning to TRBD1. The CDR3 covers 14 residues. The germline V gene encodes CDR1 SEHNR and CDR2 FQNEAQ (reference sequence). The V segment lost 2 bases and the J segment 6 bases; nucleotides outside the gene matches: 4. The CDR3 DNA, read in part, is TGTGCCAGCAGCTTAACAGGGGGCACTCCTGAA. It specifies CASSLTGGTPE. The entire CDR3 sequence reads CASSLTGGTPEAFF. Variable domain in full (rest from reference TRBV7-9 and TRBJ1-1): DTGVSQNPRHKITKRGQNVTFRCDPISEHNRLYWYRQTLGQGPEFLTYFQNEAQLEKSRLLSDRFSAERPKGSFSTLEIQRTEQGDSAMYLCASSLTGGTPEAFFGQGTRLTVV.